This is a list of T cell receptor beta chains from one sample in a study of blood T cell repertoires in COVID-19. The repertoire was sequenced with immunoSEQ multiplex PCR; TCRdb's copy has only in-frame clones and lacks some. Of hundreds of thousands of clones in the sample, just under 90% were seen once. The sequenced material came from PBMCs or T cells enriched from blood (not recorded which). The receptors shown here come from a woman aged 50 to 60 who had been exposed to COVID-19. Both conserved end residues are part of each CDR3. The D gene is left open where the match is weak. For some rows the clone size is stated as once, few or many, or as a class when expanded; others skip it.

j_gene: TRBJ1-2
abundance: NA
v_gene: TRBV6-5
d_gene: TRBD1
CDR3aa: CASSPRTGDYGYTF
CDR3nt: TGTGCCAGCAGTCCGCGGACAGGGGACTATGGCTACACCTTC

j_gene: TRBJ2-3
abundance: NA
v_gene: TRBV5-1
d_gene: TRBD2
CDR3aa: CASSRGTTLDTDTQYF
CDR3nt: TGCGCCAGCAGCCGCGGGACTACCTTGGACACAGATACGCAGTATTTT

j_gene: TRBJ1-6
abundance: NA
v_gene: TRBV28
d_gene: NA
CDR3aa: CATKGTSSPLHF
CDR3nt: TGTGCTACAAAGGGGACTAGTTCACCCCTCCACTTT

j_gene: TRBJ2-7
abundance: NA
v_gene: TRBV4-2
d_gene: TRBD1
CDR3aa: CASSHRTGESSYEQYF
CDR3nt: TGTGCCAGCAGCCATCGGACAGGGGAGTCTTCCTACGAGCAGTACTTC

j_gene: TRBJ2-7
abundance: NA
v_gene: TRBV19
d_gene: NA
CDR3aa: CASSTVRVRSYEQYF
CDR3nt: TGTGCCAGTAGTACCGTTCGGGTCCGGTCCTACGAGCAGTACTTC

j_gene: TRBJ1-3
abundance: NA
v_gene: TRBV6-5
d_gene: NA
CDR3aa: CASRGGRSGNTIYF
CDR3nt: TGTGCCAGCAGAGGGGGAAGGTCTGGAAACACCATATATTTT

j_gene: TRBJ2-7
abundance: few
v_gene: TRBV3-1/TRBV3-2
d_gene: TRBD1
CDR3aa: CASRPTGDKQYF
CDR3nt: TGTGCCAGCAGACCTACAGGGGATAAGCAGTACTTC

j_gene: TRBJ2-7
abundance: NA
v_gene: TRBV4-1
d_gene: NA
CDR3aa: CASSQGTGLISLEVYEQYF
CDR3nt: TGCGCCAGCAGCCAAGGCACGGGACTTATTTCTTTGGAGGTCTACGAGCAGTACTTC

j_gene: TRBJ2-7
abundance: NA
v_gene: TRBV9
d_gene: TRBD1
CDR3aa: CASSVGDRVYEQYF
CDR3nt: TGTGCCAGCAGCGTAGGTGACAGGGTATATGAGCAGTACTTC

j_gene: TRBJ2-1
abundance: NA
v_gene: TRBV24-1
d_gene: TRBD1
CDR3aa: CATSGAGTGGTYNEQFF
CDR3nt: TGTGCCACCAGTGGGGCCGGGACAGGGGGTACCTACAATGAGCAGTTCTTC

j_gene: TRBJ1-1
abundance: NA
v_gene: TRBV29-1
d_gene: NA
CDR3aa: CSVEGQLMNTEAFF
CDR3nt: TGCAGCGTTGAAGGACAGCTAATGAACACTGAAGCTTTCTTT

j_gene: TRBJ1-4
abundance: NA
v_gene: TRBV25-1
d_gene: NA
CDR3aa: CASSERGNFEKLFF
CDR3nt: TGTGCCAGCAGTGAAAGAGGGAATTTTGAAAAACTGTTTTTT

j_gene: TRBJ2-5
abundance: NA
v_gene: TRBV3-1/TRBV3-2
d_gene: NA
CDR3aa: CASSRRGWETQYF
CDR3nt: TGTGCCAGCAGCCGCAGGGGCTGGGAGACCCAGTACTTC

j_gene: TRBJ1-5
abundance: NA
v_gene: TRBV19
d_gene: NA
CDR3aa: CASTSGNIGSNQPQHF
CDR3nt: TGTGCCAGTACGTCAGGGAATATCGGTAGCAATCAGCCCCAGCATTTT

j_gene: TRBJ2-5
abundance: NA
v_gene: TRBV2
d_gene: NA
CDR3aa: CASSIQPIETQYF
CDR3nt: TGTGCCAGCAGCATACAGCCTATCGAGACCCAGTACTTC

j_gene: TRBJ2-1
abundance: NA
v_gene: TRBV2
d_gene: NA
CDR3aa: CASSRTGYLGNEQFF
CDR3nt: TGTGCCAGCAGTCGCACAGGGTATCTGGGCAATGAGCAGTTCTTC

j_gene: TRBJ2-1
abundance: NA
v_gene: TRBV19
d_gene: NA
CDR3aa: CASSGTPKYNEQFF
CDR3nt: TGTGCCAGTAGTGGGACTCCAAAATACAATGAGCAGTTCTTC

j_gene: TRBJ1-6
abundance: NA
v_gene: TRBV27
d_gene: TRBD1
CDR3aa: CASSHQWTGWNSPLHF
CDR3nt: TGTGCCAGCAGCCACCAATGGACAGGGTGGAATTCACCCCTCCACTTT

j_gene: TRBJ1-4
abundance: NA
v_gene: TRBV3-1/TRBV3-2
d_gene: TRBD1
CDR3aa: CASSRGQGEKLFF
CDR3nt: TGTGCCAGCAGCCGTGGACAGGGCGAAAAACTGTTTTTT

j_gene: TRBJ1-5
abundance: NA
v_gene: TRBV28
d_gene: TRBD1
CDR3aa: CASSRTGDGQPQHF
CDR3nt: TGTGCCAGCAGTCGGACAGGGGACGGTCAGCCCCAGCATTTT

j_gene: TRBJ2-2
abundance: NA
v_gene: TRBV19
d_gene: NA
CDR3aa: CASSIGAGGVRNTGELFF
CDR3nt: TGTGCCAGTAGTATAGGGGCTGGAGGGGTTCGTAACACCGGGGAGCTGTTTTTT